Below, 21 T cell receptor beta chains from the same sample are listed, as sequenced in a study of Ad26.COV2.S vaccination and SARS-CoV-2 variants (dated by TCRdb to the early 2020s). To prepare the library, the immunoSEQ multiplex PCR assay was applied. TCRdb took this table from immuneACCESS and kept in-frame rearrangements with V and J called. Such tables lack part of the clones; where checked against another copy, unresolved V genes explain under half of the gap, and the rest is unexplained. The sample has roughly 380,000 clones on record, around nine tenths of them singletons. The ten largest clones capture 3.6% of the sample. Reading the label with the study, this specimen's treatment or condition is: 15 to 20 received Ad26.COV2.S at low or high dose, single or two shots; roughly five received placebo; per-sample allocation not given. Repertoires of vaccine and placebo recipients were sequenced from samples taken on day 63 after the first injection.

Sequenced here: peripheral blood, sampled in a trial of Ad26.COV2.S vaccine versus placebo. All receptors derive from a person aged 18 to 65 who received the Ad26.COV2.S COVID-19 vaccine or a placebo.

CDR3 DNA sequence: TGTGCCAGCAGCCCGCCGGGAGGGGGGGACACCGGGGAGCTGTTTTTT. This translates into CASSPPGGGDTGELFF. This chain joins TRBV5-4 and TRBJ2-2; 8 positions match TRBD2. Germline V gene data show CDR1 as SGHNT and CDR2 as YYREEE (reference sequence). The CDR3 runs to 16 residues. V lost 4 bases and J lost 3; bases outside the gene matches: 8.

The genes are TRBV7-2 and TRBJ2-2; 7 nucleotides agree with TRBD1. Looked up from germline, CDR1 is SGHTA and CDR2 is FQGNSA. V lost 6 bases, J lost 2 bases, and 12 bases stayed unmatched. The CDR3 runs 17 residues. The CDR3 reads CASRLTGAPKNTGELFF. CDR3 coding DNA: TGTGCCAGCAGACTTACAGGGGCCCCCAAAAACACCGGGGAGCTGTTTTTT.

The CDR3 DNA is TGTGCCAGCAGCTTGGCTGGGGGACAGGGGTACGAGCAGTACTTC. Translating it yields CASSLAGGQGYEQYF. The rearrangement joins TRBV5-6 to TRBJ2-7; 10 bases line up with TRBD1. The junction had 4 bases not matched to a gene; V was cut back by 0 bases and J by 4 bases. The CDR3 runs 15 residues. Germline CDR1 SGHDT, CDR2 YYEEEE.

A note on this clone: The sample has other DNA sequences that encode this CDR3 too. The rearrangement links TRBV9 to TRBJ2-7; D may be TRBD1 (5 bases). V was cut by 2 bases and J by 1 base, with 7 bases left in between. The V gene's germline CDR1 is SGDLS and CDR2 YYNGEE. This CDR3 region has 13 residues. The chain's CDR3 is CASSVDSSYEQYF. CDR3 bases: TGTGCCAGCAGCGTCGACAGTTCCTACGAGCAGTACTTC.

The rearrangement uses TRBV11-2 and TRBJ2-3; D gene ambiguous. The CDR3 length is 13 residues. Germline CDR1 and CDR2: SGHAT and FQNNGV. V was cut by 5 bases and J by 1 base, with 7 bases left in between. The DNA of the CDR3 is TGTGCCAGCAGCCCGATGGGCACAGATACGCAGTATTTT. It yields the protein CASSPMGTDTQYF.

The V gene is TRBV4-2, the J gene TRBJ2-5; D unresolved. The germline CDR1 and CDR2 sequences are LGHNA and YNFKEQ. The CDR3 runs 13 residues. V gave up 0 bases and J gave up 4 bases, with 6 bases separating them. Written as DNA, the CDR3 is TGTGCCAGCAGCCAAGAGTTGGGAGAGACCCAGTACTTC. The encoded protein is CASSQELGETQYF.

This rearrangement joins TRBV11-1 to TRBJ2-1; TRBD2 matches at 8 bases. The CDR3 sequence is 15 residues long. The trim removed 5 bases at V and 2 bases at J, leaving 5 bases unmatched. Germline CDR1 SGHAT, CDR2 FQDESV (reference sequence). The CDR3 here is CASSQRGLAYNEQFF. The CDR3 nucleotides are TGTGCCAGCAGCCAGCGGGGGTTAGCCTACAATGAGCAGTTCTTC.

Written as DNA, the CDR3 is TGTGCCAGCAGCAAAAACAGTGTTAATTCACCCCTCCACTTT. Translating gives CASSKNSVNSPLHF. The V gene is TRBV28, the J gene TRBJ1-6, with D unclear. The germline V gene encodes CDR1 MDHEN and CDR2 SYDVKM. V dropped 6 bases and J dropped 6 bases, with 12 bases sitting between them. The CDR3 consists of 14 residues.

This clone was recorded once. This chain uses TRBV7-2 with TRBJ1-6; tentatively, D is TRBD1 (5 bases). The germline V gene has CDR1 SGHTA and CDR2 FQGNSA. CDR3 length equals 15 residues. V lost 6 bases to trimming and J lost 9 bases, with 18 bases between them. This CDR3 is CASRLGVSLGSPLHF. CDR3 in DNA: TGTGCCAGCAGACTAGGGGTTTCACTGGGTTCACCCCTCCACTTT.

This chain joins TRBV6-5 and TRBJ2-3, with TRBD1 matching over 9 bases. CDR1 MNHEY and CDR2 SVGAGI come from the germline V gene. This CDR3 region has 14 residues. The V and J ends lost 8 bases and 2 bases, in that order; junction bases with no gene match: 5. The CDR3 DNA sequence: TGTGCCAGCGGCGACAGGGGGACCACAGATACGCAGTATTTT. Its translation is CASGDRGTTDTQYF.

The V gene is TRBV10-3, the J gene TRBJ1-1; D unclear. This CDR3 spans 13 amino acids. CDR1 is ENHRY, CDR2 SYGVKD, per germline. Between the trimmed V and J ends, which lost 4 bases and 1 base, there was a span of 7 bases. DNA for the CDR3: TGTGCCATCAGTGGTTTCAAGAACACTGAAGCTTTCTTT. Encoded protein: CAISGFKNTEAFF.

This chain links TRBV6-1 with TRBJ1-2; D unresolved. This CDR3 contains 14 residues. Germline CDR1 reads MNHNS; CDR2 reads SASEGT. Trimming took 5 bases from V and 7 from J, leaving 17 bases between them. This CDR3 is CASSPRGGSFGYTF. DNA for the CDR3: TGTGCCAGCAGTCCCCGGGGAGGGTCGTTTGGCTACACCTTC.

J is TRBJ1-3 and V is TRBV2; weak D call: TRBD1 (5 bases). With 4 bases removed from V and 9 bases from J, the gap between germline ends came to 16 bases. Germline assignment: CDR1 SNHLY and CDR2 FYNNEI. There are 14 residues in the CDR3. The CDR3 DNA reads TGTGCCAGCAGTGCTGGGGGGTTCCCTACCACCATATATTTT. Translated, it gives CASSAGGFPTTIYF.

This chain joins TRBV11-2 and TRBJ1-2; perhaps TRBD1 as D (5 bases). The CDR3 length is 15 residues. CDR1 and CDR2 (germline): SGHAT, FQNNGV. The V gene lost 1 base and the J gene lost 0 bases, with 9 bases spanning the gap. The CDR3 spells CASSLGDRANYGYTF. The DNA of the CDR3 is TGTGCCAGCAGCTTAGGGGACCGAGCTAACTATGGCTACACCTTC.

The J gene is TRBJ2-7, the V gene TRBV6-5; 7 bases match TRBD1. V lost 0 bases and J lost 0; bases outside the gene matches: 2. The CDR3 covers 15 residues. CDR1 is MNHEY, CDR2 SVGAGI, per germline. CDR3: CASSYSAGGSYEQYF. The CDR3 coding sequence is TGTGCCAGCAGTTACTCGGCAGGGGGCTCCTACGAGCAGTACTTC.

V gene TRBV19 combines with J gene TRBJ1-6; D perhaps matches TRBD1 (5 bases). This CDR3 spans 15 amino acids. Per germline, CDR1 LNHDA and CDR2 SQIVND (reference sequence). Trimming took off 2 bases at V and 11 bases at J, with 16 bases between the two ends. CDR3 in amino acids: CASSITGRKEAPLHF. CDR3 nucleotides: TGTGCCAGTAGTATAACAGGCCGGAAGGAGGCACCCCTCCACTTT.

The V and J genes are TRBV30 and TRBJ2-5, with TRBD2 matching 9 bases. CDR3 length: 14 amino acids. Germline CDR1 and CDR2: GTSNPN and SVGIG (reference sequence). The ends lost 6 bases at V and 5 bases at J; junction bases unmatched: 10. The CDR3 region has the DNA TGTGCCTGCGGCGGGGGGGCCGTTACGGAGACCCAGTACTTC. Protein: CACGGGAVTETQYF.

V is TRBV9 and J is TRBJ1-2, with D uncertain. Trimming removed 2 bases at V and 2 bases at J, with 7 bases between. Per the germline V gene, CDR1 is SGDLS and CDR2 is YYNGEE. This CDR3 is 13 amino acids long. The CDR3 loop reads CASSVDMNYGYTF. In nucleotides, the CDR3 is TGTGCCAGCAGCGTCGACATGAACTATGGCTACACCTTC.

The chain recombines TRBV11-2 with TRBJ2-7; D is possibly TRBD2 (6 bases). The CDR3 runs 13 residues. Trimming removed 1 base from V and 7 bases from J, with 11 bases in between. Germline V CDR1 and CDR2: SGHAT, FQNNGV. In DNA form, the CDR3 reads TGTGCCAGCAGCTTAGGGGTCGCGGGGGAGCAGTACTTC. It encodes CASSLGVAGEQYF. Together with reference TRBV11-2 and TRBJ2-7, the CDR3 gives the full variable domain: EAGVAQSPRYKIIEKRQSVAFWCNPISGHATLYWYQQILGQGPKLLIQFQNNGVVDDSQLPKDRFSAERLKGVDSTLKIQPAKLEDSAVYLCASSLGVAGEQYFGPGTRLTVT.

The J gene is TRBJ1-3, the V gene TRBV28; D gene ambiguous. Trimming pared 5 bases from V and 2 bases from J, leaving 13 bases between. Per germline, CDR1 MDHEN and CDR2 SYDVKM. This CDR3 is 15 amino acids long. CDR3 sequence: CASSPGSGAGNTIYF. CDR3 sequence (DNA): TGTGCCAGCAGTCCCGGCAGCGGGGCTGGAAACACCATATATTTT.

The chain recombines TRBV7-2 with TRBJ2-6; D gene ambiguous. This CDR3 region has 15 residues. Germline CDR1 reads SGHTA; CDR2 reads FQGNSA. Trimming stripped 3 bases from V and 4 bases from J, with 10 bases between. For the CDR3, the DNA is TGTGCCAGCAGCTTGCCGGGTTCCGGGGCCAACGTCCTGACTTTC. Its protein is CASSLPGSGANVLTF.